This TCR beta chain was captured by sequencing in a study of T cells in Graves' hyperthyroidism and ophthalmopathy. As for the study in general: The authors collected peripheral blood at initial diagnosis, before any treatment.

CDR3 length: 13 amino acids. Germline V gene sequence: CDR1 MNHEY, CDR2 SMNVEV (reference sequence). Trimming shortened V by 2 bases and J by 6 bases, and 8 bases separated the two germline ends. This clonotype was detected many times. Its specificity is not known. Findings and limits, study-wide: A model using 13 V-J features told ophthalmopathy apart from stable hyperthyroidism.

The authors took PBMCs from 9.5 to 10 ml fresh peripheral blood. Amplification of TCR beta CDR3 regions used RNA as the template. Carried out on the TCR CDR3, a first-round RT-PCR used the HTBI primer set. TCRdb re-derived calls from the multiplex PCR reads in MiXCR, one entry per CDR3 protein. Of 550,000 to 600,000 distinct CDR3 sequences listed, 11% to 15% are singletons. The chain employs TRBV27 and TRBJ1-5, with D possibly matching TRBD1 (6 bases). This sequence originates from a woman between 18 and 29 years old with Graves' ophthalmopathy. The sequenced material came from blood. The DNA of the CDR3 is TGTGCCAGCAGTTTAAGGGGGGGTCAGCCCCAGCATTTT. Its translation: CASSLRGGQPQHF.